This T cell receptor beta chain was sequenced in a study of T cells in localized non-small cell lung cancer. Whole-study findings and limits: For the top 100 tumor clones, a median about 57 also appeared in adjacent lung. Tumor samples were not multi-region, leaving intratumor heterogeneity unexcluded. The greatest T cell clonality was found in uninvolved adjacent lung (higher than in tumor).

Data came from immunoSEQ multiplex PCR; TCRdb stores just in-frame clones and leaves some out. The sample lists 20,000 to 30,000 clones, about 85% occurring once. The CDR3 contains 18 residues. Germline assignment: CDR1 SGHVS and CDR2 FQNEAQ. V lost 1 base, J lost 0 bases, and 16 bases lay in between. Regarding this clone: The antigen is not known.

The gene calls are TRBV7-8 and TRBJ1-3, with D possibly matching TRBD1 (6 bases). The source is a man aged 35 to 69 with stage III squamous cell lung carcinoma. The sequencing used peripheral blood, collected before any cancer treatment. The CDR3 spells CASSLEAGAHFSGNTIYF. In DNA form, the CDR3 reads TGTGCCAGCAGCTTAGAGGCAGGGGCCCACTTCTCTGGAAACACCATATATTTT.